Below are 27 T cell receptor beta chains sequenced from a single sample in a study of blood T cell repertoires in COVID-19. Only in-frame clones appear in the TCRdb table, and some are missing; sequencing was by immunoSEQ multiplex PCR. The sample consists of some 130,000 clones, nearly 70% of them appearing once. Input material: peripheral blood. These receptors came from a woman aged 70-85 years with acute or convalescent COVID-19.

The chain is built from TRBV6-6 and TRBJ1-5; 10 positions agree with TRBD1. The CDR3 is made up of 15 amino acids. From germline, CDR1 is MNHNY and CDR2 SVGAGI (reference sequence). V trimming: 6 bases; J trimming: 7 bases; junction bases outside the gene matches: 9. CDR3 in amino acids: CASRTDRGPGQPQHF. CDR3 nucleotide sequence: TGTGCCAGCAGAACCGACAGGGGGCCGGGGCAGCCCCAGCATTTT.

The chain combines TRBV4-1 with TRBJ1-2; 7 nucleotides match TRBD1. The CDR3 sequence is 14 residues long. From germline, CDR1 is MGHRA and CDR2 YSYEKL. V lost 3 bases and J lost 2; bases outside the gene matches: 3. The CDR3 DNA reads TGCGCCAGCAGCCAGGACAGGATAAACTATGGCTACACCTTC. It is translated as CASSQDRINYGYTF.

CDR3 nucleotides: TGCGCCAGCAGTGCTGGAGGGTCCTACGAGCAGTACTTC. Encoded protein: CASSAGGSYEQYF. This chain uses TRBV10-1 with TRBJ2-7; perhaps TRBD2 as D (6 bases). V dropped 4 bases and J dropped 1 base, with 8 bases sitting between them. Germline V gene lookup returns CDR1 WNHNN and CDR2 SYGVQD (reference sequence). The CDR3 contains 13 residues.

This clone was recorded many times. V gene TRBV27 combines with J gene TRBJ2-1, with 7 bases aligning to TRBD2. In germline, CDR1 is MNHEY, CDR2 SMNVEV (reference sequence). With V trimmed by 9 bases and J by 6 bases, 5 bases remained unmatched. There are 12 residues in the CDR3. CDR3 in amino acids: CASQAGSNEQFF. CDR3 in DNA: TGTGCCAGTCAAGCGGGATCCAATGAGCAGTTCTTC.

This clone turned up a few times. The rearrangement uses TRBV5-4 and TRBJ2-5, with 14 bases fitting TRBD2. Germline V gene sequence: CDR1 SGHNT, CDR2 YYREEE (reference sequence). Trimming took 2 bases from V and 3 from J; bases not matched to a gene: 6. CDR3 length equals 17 residues. CDR3 coding DNA: TGTGCCAGCAGCTTCTCTGCGACTAGCGGGGGGGAAGAGACCCAGTACTTC. It encodes CASSFSATSGGEETQYF.

The chain is built from TRBV28 and TRBJ2-5; 7 nucleotides line up with TRBD1. Germline-derived CDR1 and CDR2 are MDHEN and SYDVKM. The length of the CDR3 is 15 residues. V gave up 6 bases and J gave up 4 bases; unmatched junction bases: 11. The CDR3 loop reads CASSFDREKGETQYF. The CDR3 nucleotides are TGTGCCAGCAGCTTCGACAGGGAGAAAGGAGAGACCCAGTACTTC.

This chain connects TRBV4-1 to TRBJ2-1, with 7 bases matching TRBD2. CDR3 size: 17 residues. Germline V gives CDR1 MGHRA, CDR2 YSYEKL. After removal of 4 bases from V and 3 bases from J, the junction contained 12 bases not matched to a gene. DNA of the CDR3: TGCGCCAGCAGCCCCACCGAGCGGCGGGGGTTCTACAATGAGCAGTTCTTC. It translates to CASSPTERRGFYNEQFF.

This rearrangement joins TRBV6-1 to TRBJ1-1; D possibly corresponds to TRBD1 (5 bases). Trimming pared 1 base from V and 0 bases from J, leaving 9 bases between. Looked up from germline, CDR1 is MNHNS and CDR2 is SASEGT. The CDR3 covers 15 residues. The CDR3 DNA is TGTGCCAGCAGTGAAGGGGGCAGGGTGAACACTGAAGCTTTCTTT. This translates into CASSEGGRVNTEAFF.

V usage is TRBV5-1 and J usage is TRBJ2-7; 10 bases match TRBD2. The CDR3 covers 14 residues. The V and J ends lost 0 bases and 5 bases, in that order; junction bases with no gene match: 2. Looked up from germline, CDR1 is SGHRS and CDR2 is YFSETQ. CDR3 sequence: CASSLVAGGHEQYF. The CDR3 coding sequence is TGCGCCAGCAGCTTGGTAGCGGGGGGCCACGAGCAGTACTTC.

The V and J genes are TRBV18 and TRBJ2-3; D remains ambiguous. Germline loops: CDR1 KGHSH, CDR2 LQKENI. The CDR3 runs to 13 residues. With 4 bases removed from V and 0 bases from J, the gap between germline ends came to 5 bases. CDR3 coding DNA: TGTGCCAGCTCACGTCAGAGCACAGATACGCAGTATTTT. Encoded protein: CASSRQSTDTQYF.

This chain uses TRBV7-3 with TRBJ2-3, with 9 nucleotides matching TRBD2. Germline V CDR1 and CDR2: SGHTA, FQGTGA. The ends lost 2 bases at V and 5 bases at J; junction bases unmatched: 5. The CDR3 totals 15 residues. DNA of the CDR3: TGTGCCAGCAGCTTAGAGACTAGCGGAAAAGATACGCAGTATTTT. It encodes CASSLETSGKDTQYF.

The chain is built from TRBV20-1 and TRBJ2-1; D perhaps matches TRBD2 (6 bases). The CDR3 covers 11 residues. Germline CDR1 and CDR2: DFQATT and SNEGSKA (reference sequence). Trimming pared 3 bases from V and 9 bases from J, leaving 9 bases between. The CDR3 region has the DNA TGCAGTGCTAGCCAGGGAGGTGAGCAGTTCTTC. Its protein product is CSASQGGEQFF.

This clone is a singleton in its sample. The chain couples TRBV6-1 to TRBJ1-1, with D unresolved. This CDR3 comprises 11 residues. The V gene's germline CDR1 is MNHNS and CDR2 SASEGT. Trimming shortened V by 2 bases and J by 10 bases, and 8 bases separated the two germline ends. This CDR3 is CASSELTGAFF. In DNA, the CDR3 is TGTGCCAGCAGTGAATTGACGGGAGCTTTCTTT.

A single count supports this clone. V and J are TRBV7-9 and TRBJ2-5; 7 nucleotides match TRBD1. V gave up 1 base and J gave up 2 bases; unmatched junction bases: 1. CDR3 size: 14 residues. Germline CDR1 and CDR2: SEHNR and FQNEAQ (reference sequence). The CDR3 sequence is CASSLVTGQETQYF. The CDR3 DNA reads TGTGCCAGCAGCTTAGTGACAGGGCAAGAGACCCAGTACTTC.

The gene calls are TRBV3-1 (or the pseudogene TRBV3-2) and TRBJ1-1; D remains unclear. The V gene's germline CDR1 is LGHDT and CDR2 YNNKEL (reference sequence). This CDR3 region has 11 residues. Trimming removed 6 bases at V and 2 bases at J, with 4 bases between. CDR3 sequence: CASSLNTEAFF. Here the CDR3 DNA reads TGTGCCAGCAGTCTAAACACTGAAGCTTTCTTT.

This clone has a single count. This chain connects TRBV15 to TRBJ2-7, with TRBD1 matching 7 bases. With V trimmed by 3 bases and J by 3 bases, 8 bases remained unmatched. Germline values: CDR1 LNHNV, CDR2 YYDKDF (reference sequence). This CDR3 is 15 amino acids long. In DNA, the CDR3 is TGTGCCACCAGCAGGTACTCCGGGACAGTCTACGAGCAGTACTTC. Translation: CATSRYSGTVYEQYF.

In its sample, this clone was seen many times. The chain has TRBV6-5 and TRBJ1-1; weak D call: TRBD1 (5 bases). V lost 7 bases to trimming and J lost 6 bases, with 18 bases between them. The CDR3 length is 14 residues. Looked up from germline, CDR1 is MNHEY and CDR2 is SVGAGI. CDR3 region: CASTRWQGGSEAFF. CDR3 nucleotide sequence: TGTGCCAGCACAAGGTGGCAGGGAGGGTCTGAAGCTTTCTTT.

The J gene is TRBJ2-7, the V gene TRBV3-1 (or the pseudogene TRBV3-2); no clear D gene. V was cut by 1 base and J by 1 base, with 8 bases left in between. Germline CDR1 and CDR2: LGHDT and YNNKEL (reference sequence). This CDR3 region has 14 residues. This CDR3 reads CASSQGYSSYEQYF. The CDR3 DNA sequence: TGTGCCAGCAGCCAAGGATACAGTTCCTACGAGCAGTACTTC.

The J gene is TRBJ1-2, the V gene TRBV9, with D possibly being TRBD1 (6 bases). CDR1 is SGDLS and CDR2 is YYNGEE in the germline V gene. The CDR3 loop spans 12 amino acids. V was trimmed by 7 bases and J by 4 bases, leaving 11 bases between them. CDR3 protein: CASGTGPYGYTF. The CDR3 region has the DNA TGTGCCAGCGGTACAGGGCCCTATGGCTACACCTTC. Variable domain in full (rest from reference TRBV9 and TRBJ1-2): DSGVTQTPKHLITATGQRVTLRCSPRSGDLSVYWYQQSLDQGLQFLIQYYNGEERAKGNILERFSAQQFPDLHSELNLSSLELGDSALYFCASGTGPYGYTFGSGTRLTVV.

This clone came up once. This chain links TRBV5-1 with TRBJ1-1; no firm D call. Germline V gives CDR1 SGHRS, CDR2 YFSETQ. V shed 6 bases and J shed 0 bases, with 12 bases lying between them. The CDR3 is 14 amino acids. The DNA of the CDR3 is TGCGCCAGCACCCCGCGAGGGATGAACACTGAAGCTTTCTTT. Its protein is CASTPRGMNTEAFF.

This sequence joins TRBV18 and TRBJ1-1; no clear D. Trimming pared 4 bases from V and 2 bases from J, leaving 17 bases between. CDR1 and CDR2 (germline): KGHSH, LQKENI. This CDR3 is 16 amino acids long. Here the CDR3 reads CASSLIEVGLNTEAFF. For the CDR3, the DNA is TGTGCCAGCTCACTAATAGAGGTCGGGTTAAACACTGAAGCTTTCTTT.

This rearrangement joins TRBV6-5 to TRBJ2-1, with 8 positions matching TRBD2. Germline V gene sequence: CDR1 MNHEY, CDR2 SVGAGI. Losses at the gene ends were 6 bases for V and 9 bases for J; bases not matched to a gene: 10. This CDR3 comprises 14 residues. DNA of the CDR3: TGTGCCAGCAGCCCGGGACTAGGCGTTTCTGAGCAGTTCTTC. This sequence encodes CASSPGLGVSEQFF.

The chain links TRBV5-6 to TRBJ1-6, with TRBD1 as a possible D gene (5 bases). V was cut by 0 bases and J by 0 bases, with 10 bases left in between. The length of the CDR3 is 17 residues. The germline V gene has CDR1 SGHDT and CDR2 YYEEEE. CDR3 coding DNA: TGTGCCAGCAGCTTGGGACAGCTGAGCTCCTATAATTCACCCCTCCACTTT. Translation gives CASSLGQLSSYNSPLHF.

For the CDR3, the DNA is TGCGCCAGCAGTGAATTACAGGGTCCATCCGGAAAACTGTTTTTT. This sequence encodes CASSELQGPSGKLFF. V gene TRBV10-1 combines with J gene TRBJ1-4; the D gene is possibly TRBD1 (6 bases). V lost 3 bases, J lost 10 bases, and 18 bases lay in between. The CDR3 consists of 15 residues. Germline CDR1 and CDR2: WNHNN and SYGVQD (reference sequence).

This chain links TRBV23-1 with TRBJ2-2; 7 bases are shared with TRBD1. TRBV23-1 is assigned to the ORF class and has an uncertain function. After removal of 9 bases from V and 4 bases from J, the junction contained 8 bases not matched to a gene. CDR3 length: 14 residues. CDR3 coding DNA: TGCGCCAGTTTGGGACAGACTTTCACCGGGGAGCTGTTTTTT. Translation: CASLGQTFTGELFF.

This chain uses TRBV9 with TRBJ2-1; 11 bases fit TRBD2. Germline V gives CDR1 SGDLS, CDR2 YYNGEE. Trimming removed 3 bases from V and 2 bases from J; junction bases left unmatched: 4. The CDR3 sequence is 16 residues long. CDR3 nucleotide sequence: TGTGCCAGCAGCGAAACTAGCGGGAGTGCCTACAATGAGCAGTTCTTC. This sequence encodes CASSETSGSAYNEQFF.

This chain joins TRBV6-2 or TRBV6-3 and TRBJ1-5, with D unclear. The length of the CDR3 is 13 residues. Germline CDR1 reads MNHEY; CDR2 reads SVGEGT. Trimming left V 2 bases short and J 4 bases short, with 6 bases between. CDR3 nucleotide sequence: TGTGCCAGCAGTTACCGAGTAAATCAGCCCCAGCATTTT. Protein product: CASSYRVNQPQHF.